The present TCR beta chain was sequenced within a study of vaccination and CD4 T cells after COVID-19. Overall study: The stimulating agents, overlapping spike peptides, came from SARS-CoV-2, HCoV-NL63, HCoV-OC43 and HCoV-229E.

About this clonotype itself: What it binds is unknown.

Study results and caveats: The median count of SARS-CoV-2-reactive clonotypes rose from about 20 to 38, not significantly.

Treatment in this sample: approximately 11-day PBMC culture with coronavirus spike peptide pools or control peptides (ViraFEST assay). Sequencing of the DNA from cultured CD4+ T cells was carried out with the Oncomine TCR Beta short-read assay. In this case, cultured CD4+ T cells provided the extracted genomic DNA. TCRdb fed the PCR reads into MiXCR, producing one record per CDR3 protein. This sample has more than 8,000 distinct CDR3 sequences, with around 21% found just once. Trimming stripped 9 bases from V and 2 bases from J, with 15 bases between. Germline assignment: CDR1 LNHDA and CDR2 SQIVND (reference sequence). This CDR3 has 14 amino acids.

The sample here was CD4+ T cells from blood, cultured in vitro, taken after SARS-CoV-2 vaccination. The V gene is TRBV19, the J gene TRBJ2-3; unclear D gene. This receptor was taken from a human donor who had recovered from COVID-19. CDR3 loop: CASSQQAFTDTQYF. The CDR3 region has the DNA TGTGCCAGCTCTCAGCAGGCTTTCACAGATACGCAGTATTTT. The full variable domain, in which reference TRBV19 and TRBJ2-3 provide the parts outside the CDR3, is DGGITQSPKYLFRKEGQNVTLSCEQNLNHDAMYWYRQDPGQGLRLIYYSQIVNDFQKGDIAEGYSVSREKKESFPLTVTSAQKNPTAFYLCASSQQAFTDTQYFGPGTRLTVL.